The clone carrying this T cell receptor (beta chain) has a handful of counts. The PCR used 60 Vbeta and 13 Jbeta primers. Generated by immunoSEQ multiplex PCR, the TCRdb table keeps only in-frame clones and is missing some. Of 150,000 to 200,000 clones in the sample, 75% to 80% are singletons; the top ten hold more than 12%. The record originates from a study of cytomegalovirus exposure and HLA in healthy donors. V was trimmed by 2 bases and J by 7 bases, leaving 9 bases between them. The CDR3 is 12 residues long. Germline values: CDR1 SGDLS, CDR2 YYNGEE. V usage is TRBV9 and J usage is TRBJ1-1; no definite D call. The clonotype comes from a man aged 50 to 59 in good health and CMV-seropositive. Sequenced input: PBMCs. CDR3 sequence (DNA): TGTGCCAGCAGCGTCACGGGTATTGAAGCTTTCTTT. It codes for CASSVTGIEAFF.